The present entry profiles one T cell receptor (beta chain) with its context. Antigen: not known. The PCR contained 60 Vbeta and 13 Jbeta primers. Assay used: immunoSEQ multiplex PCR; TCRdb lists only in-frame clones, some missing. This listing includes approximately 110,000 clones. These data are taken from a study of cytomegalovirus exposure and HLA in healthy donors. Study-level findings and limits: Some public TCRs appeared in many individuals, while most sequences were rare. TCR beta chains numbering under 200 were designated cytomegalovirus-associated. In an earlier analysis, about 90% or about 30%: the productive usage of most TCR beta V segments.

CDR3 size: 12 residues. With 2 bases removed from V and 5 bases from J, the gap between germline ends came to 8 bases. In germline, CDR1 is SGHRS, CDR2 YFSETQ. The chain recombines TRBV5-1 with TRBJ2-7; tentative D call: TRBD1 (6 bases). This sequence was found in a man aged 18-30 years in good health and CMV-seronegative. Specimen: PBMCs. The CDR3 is CASSLQGHEQYF. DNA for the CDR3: TGCGCCAGCAGCTTACAGGGTCACGAGCAGTACTTC.